What follows are 20 T cell receptor beta chains derived from one specimen sequenced in a study of regulatory T cells in long-lasting Graves disease. Sample time point: newly diagnosed GD, antithyroid drugs for less than 3 months. The TCR library was prepared using RNA isolated from PBMCs. Building of the TCR beta libraries involved iRepertoire HTBI primers and Arm-PCR of CDR3 regions. One entry per CDR3 protein results from TCRdb running MiXCR on the multiplex PCR reads. The top ten clones hold under 30% of a sample with about 420,000 distinct CDR3 sequences, roughly 17% of them seen once. In addition, the sample was reused for a study of T cells in Graves' hyperthyroidism and ophthalmopathy.

The source material was peripheral blood mononuclear cells (PBMCs), sampled at new diagnosis, from a patient treated with antithyroid drugs. All receptors derive from a woman under 30 with Graves disease.

This clonotype has ten or more counts. CDR3: CASSHEDTEQYF. The CDR3 coding sequence is TGTGCCAGCAGCCACGAAGACACCGAGCAGTACTTC. The chain recombines TRBV3-1 with TRBJ2-7; D unresolved. CDR1 is LGHDT and CDR2 is YNNKEL in the germline V gene (reference sequence). V was pared by 3 bases and J by 6 bases, with 9 bases between. The CDR3 is made up of 12 amino acids.

This clonotype was counted at least ten times. The V call is TRBV7-2, the J call TRBJ2-7; D ambiguous. The germline gives CDR1 SGHTA, CDR2 FQGNSA. The CDR3 spans 13 residues. The V and J ends lost 5 bases and 9 bases respectively, with 17 bases between them. CDR3 amino acids: CASSLNTGQVQYF. The CDR3 DNA sequence: TGTGCCAGCAGCCTGAACACCGGTCAGGTGCAGTACTTC.

The sample holds many counts of this clonotype. This chain links TRBV5-1 with TRBJ2-7; tentatively, D is TRBD1 (6 bases). The CDR3 sequence is 15 residues long. Germline CDR1 is SGHRS and CDR2 is YFSETQ. Deletions cut 3 bases from V and 1 base from J, with 14 bases between. CDR3 DNA sequence: TGCGCCAGCAGCTGGCCTCTACAGGGTTCCTACGAGCAGTACTTC. It encodes CASSWPLQGSYEQYF.

This chain links TRBV25-1 with TRBJ1-1; D is ambiguous. Between the trimmed V and J ends, which lost 8 bases and 0 bases, there was a span of 16 bases. This CDR3 contains 15 residues. The germline gives CDR1 MGHDK, CDR2 SYGVNS. CDR3 loop: CASLGRAAMNTEAFF. CDR3 DNA: TGTGCCAGCCTGGGAAGGGCAGCTATGAACACTGAAGCTTTCTTT.

This clonotype occurred many times. The genes are TRBV5-1 and TRBJ1-1; D ambiguous. Trimming pared 0 bases from V and 1 base from J, leaving 7 bases between. Germline loops: CDR1 SGHRS, CDR2 YFSETQ. There are 14 residues in the CDR3. In DNA form, the CDR3 reads TGCGCCAGCAGCTTGGCCGTGAAGAACACTGAAGCTTTCTTT. Protein: CASSLAVKNTEAFF.

This clonotype was recorded many times. The V call is TRBV27, the J call TRBJ1-1; weak D call: TRBD1 (6 bases). Trimming left V 10 bases short and J 2 bases short, with 17 bases between. Germline loops: CDR1 MNHEY, CDR2 SMNVEV (reference sequence). The CDR3 sequence is 14 residues long. Here the CDR3 DNA reads TGTGCCACCATAGATTTGACAGGAAACACTGAAGCTTTCTTT. It codes for CATIDLTGNTEAFF.

The sample holds a few counts of this clonotype. The J gene is TRBJ1-4, the V gene TRBV18; TRBD1 is a possible D gene (5 bases). The V gene lost 2 bases and the J gene lost 8 bases, with 18 bases spanning the gap. The CDR3 runs 16 residues. Germline assignment: CDR1 KGHSH and CDR2 LQKENI. The CDR3 loop reads CASSPSEDTSGEKLFF. The DNA of the CDR3 is TGTGCCAGCTCACCAAGCGAGGACACCTCTGGGGAAAAACTGTTTTTT.

In this sample, this clonotype turned up many times. The rearrangement joins TRBV11-3 to TRBJ1-2; D ambiguous. V lost 5 bases, J lost 8 bases, and 21 bases lay in between. The CDR3 runs to 15 residues. Germline V lookup: CDR1 SGHNT, CDR2 YENEEA. This CDR3 is CASSPSQGPAEGYTF. DNA for the CDR3: TGTGCCAGCAGCCCTTCGCAAGGACCGGCGGAGGGCTACACCTTC.

This clonotype was picked up many times. The chain employs TRBV3-1 and TRBJ2-5, with 10 nucleotides matching TRBD2. This CDR3 is 15 amino acids long. V lost 2 bases to trimming and J lost 3 bases; unmatched junction nucleotides: 3. CDR1 LGHDT and CDR2 YNNKEL come from the germline V gene (reference sequence). The CDR3 DNA follows: TGTGCCAGCAGCCAACGGACTAGCGGCGAAGAGACCCAGTACTTC. Its protein product is CASSQRTSGEETQYF.

The count of this clonotype is one. The chain carries TRBV20-1 and TRBJ2-7; 9 bases are a match to TRBD1. Germline V gives CDR1 DFQATT, CDR2 SNEGSKA (reference sequence). The junction had 7 bases not matched to a gene; V was cut back by 5 bases and J by 2 bases. This CDR3 has 14 residues. In DNA form, the CDR3 reads TGCAGTGCTGTAGACAGGGGGAGACCCTACGAGCAGTACTTC. Encoded protein: CSAVDRGRPYEQYF.

This clonotype was recorded many times. This chain links TRBV27 with TRBJ1-2; D possibly corresponds to TRBD1 (5 bases). Germline assignment: CDR1 MNHEY and CDR2 SMNVEV (reference sequence). The V end was cut by 0 bases, the J end by 7 bases, with 15 bases between. This CDR3 is built from 15 residues. The CDR3 loop is CASSLSGGLLRGYTF. CDR3 nucleotides: TGTGCCAGCAGTTTATCGGGGGGACTGTTGCGTGGCTACACCTTC.

This clonotype showed up just a few times. The chain is built from TRBV13 and TRBJ2-7; 7 bases match TRBD1. The CDR3 runs 14 residues. The ends lost 5 bases at V and 1 base at J; junction bases unmatched: 5. Germline values: CDR1 PRHDT, CDR2 FYEKMQ (reference sequence). The CDR3 sequence: CASSIRTGSYEQYF. CDR3 in DNA: TGTGCCAGCAGCATTCGGACAGGTTCCTACGAGCAGTACTTC.

This clonotype showed up many times. The gene calls are TRBV30 and TRBJ2-5, with TRBD1 identical over 10 bases. The CDR3 extends over 14 amino acids. Germline-derived CDR1 and CDR2 are GTSNPN and SVGIG (reference sequence). V shed 3 bases and J 9 bases; nucleotides not matched to a gene: 10. CDR3 nucleotide sequence: TGTGCCTGGAGCCGACCGGGACAGGGGTGGTCCCAGTACTTC. It translates to CAWSRPGQGWSQYF.

The V call is TRBV4-2, the J call TRBJ2-1, with TRBD1 identical over 7 bases. The trim removed 0 bases at V and 9 bases at J, leaving 11 bases unmatched. Looked up from germline, CDR1 is LGHNA and CDR2 is YNFKEQ. The CDR3 totals 16 residues. The chain's CDR3 is CASSQETPDRDAEQFF. CDR3 nucleotide sequence: TGTGCCAGCAGCCAAGAGACCCCAGACAGGGATGCTGAGCAGTTCTTC.

The table lists this clonotype with many counts. The V and J genes are TRBV28 and TRBJ2-1; 8 bases map to TRBD2. The V gene's germline CDR1 is MDHEN and CDR2 SYDVKM. This CDR3 comprises 15 residues. After removal of 8 bases from V and 0 bases from J, the junction contained 6 bases not matched to a gene. The CDR3 DNA is TGTGCCAGCGCCGGGAGCGGGAGCTCCTACAATGAGCAGTTCTTC. Encoded protein: CASAGSGSSYNEQFF.

In this sample, this clonotype turned up a few times. The J gene is TRBJ2-3, the V gene TRBV30; no reliable D call. V lost 6 bases to trimming and J lost 2 bases, with 6 bases between them. Per the germline V gene, CDR1 is GTSNPN and CDR2 is SVGIG (reference sequence). CDR3 size: 11 residues. The CDR3 loop is CACSPTDTQYF. The CDR3 DNA sequence: TGTGCCTGCTCCCCCACAGATACGCAGTATTTT.

Ten or more counts support this clonotype. This chain links TRBV4-3 with TRBJ2-2; no reliable D call. Germline V gives CDR1 LGHNA, CDR2 YSLEER. The length of the CDR3 is 15 residues. V lost 0 bases, J lost 11 bases, and 16 bases lay in between. This chain's CDR3 is CASSQDLYVPSELFF. The CDR3 DNA follows: TGCGCCAGCAGCCAAGATCTCTACGTACCGTCCGAGCTGTTTTTT.

The chain recombines TRBV19 with TRBJ1-4; tentative D call: TRBD1 (6 bases). The CDR3 is made up of 15 amino acids. Trimming pared 3 bases from V and 8 bases from J, leaving 16 bases between. The germline V gene encodes CDR1 LNHDA and CDR2 SQIVND (reference sequence). The CDR3 protein is CASSMGAGGREKLFF. The CDR3, as DNA: TGTGCCAGTAGTATGGGGGCAGGAGGAAGAGAAAAACTGTTTTTT.

This clonotype was picked up a small number of times. V is TRBV14 and J is TRBJ2-7, with D hard to call. This CDR3 has 12 amino acids. V lost 4 bases, J lost 5 bases, and 9 bases lay in between. Germline V gene lookup returns CDR1 SGHDN and CDR2 FVKESK. The CDR3 sequence is CASSRTGDEQYF. The CDR3 DNA sequence: TGTGCCAGCAGCCGGACGGGTGACGAGCAGTACTTC.

This clonotype showed up just a few times. V gene TRBV14 combines with J gene TRBJ2-1; TRBD1 matches at 11 bases. The trim removed 5 bases at V and 9 bases at J, leaving 18 bases unmatched. Per germline, CDR1 SGHDN and CDR2 FVKESK. This CDR3 has 18 residues. CDR3 nucleotides: TGTGCCAGCAGCTCCGGGACAGGGGGAATTCGGCGGGAAGCTGAGCAGTTCTTC. Protein sequence: CASSSGTGGIRREAEQFF.